This entry lists 21 T cell receptor beta chains sequenced from one sample in a study of blood T cell repertoires in COVID-19. TCRdb keeps only in-frame clones here, not all; method: immunoSEQ multiplex PCR. The repertoire holds about 430,000 clones, approximately 90% seen once, with 1.4% to 1.5% in the top ten. Sequencing was performed on PBMCs or T cells enriched from blood (not recorded which). The receptors were gathered from a woman between 18 and 29 years old who had been exposed to COVID-19.

V is TRBV30 and J is TRBJ2-7; D unresolved. The germline V gene has CDR1 GTSNPN and CDR2 SVGIG (reference sequence). V was clipped by 1 base and J by 9 bases, with 16 bases between them. This CDR3 is 13 amino acids long. CDR3 sequence reads: CAWSESAPRRQYF. CDR3 nucleotides: TGTGCCTGGAGTGAGAGCGCCCCAAGACGGCAGTACTTC.

V usage is TRBV19 and J usage is TRBJ1-5, with D unresolved. V lost 6 bases, J lost 3 bases, and 9 bases lay in between. Germline CDR1 and CDR2: LNHDA and SQIVND (reference sequence). The CDR3 has 13 residues. CDR3 DNA: TGTGCCAGTAGGTCCGGAGTCAATCAGCCCCAGCATTTT. It yields the protein CASRSGVNQPQHF.

A single count supports this clone. V and J are TRBV5-6 and TRBJ1-5, with TRBD1 identical over 9 bases. Germline V gives CDR1 SGHDT, CDR2 YYEEEE. This CDR3 spans 15 amino acids. J lost 4 bases, V lost 2 bases, and 4 bases had no gene match. The CDR3 reads CASSFGTGLNQPQHF. The CDR3 nucleotides are TGTGCCAGCAGCTTTGGGACAGGGCTAAATCAGCCCCAGCATTTT.

The genes are TRBV29-1 and TRBJ2-1; no reliable D call. V shed 4 bases and J shed 2 bases, with 9 bases lying between them. The length of the CDR3 is 13 residues. CDR1 SQVTM and CDR2 ANQGSEA come from the germline V gene. CDR3 in amino acids: CSVVLGPYNEQFF. The CDR3 nucleotides are TGCAGCGTTGTCTTGGGCCCCTACAATGAGCAGTTCTTC.

This clone appeared a few times. The gene calls are TRBV2 and TRBJ1-6; perhaps TRBD1 as D (5 bases). The V gene's germline CDR1 is SNHLY and CDR2 FYNNEI. The CDR3 extends over 14 amino acids. The V end was cut by 3 bases, the J end by 10 bases, with 13 bases between. For the CDR3, the DNA is TGTGCCAGCAGTGATCAGGGCTTCGGGTCACCCCTCCACTTT. Amino acids: CASSDQGFGSPLHF.

This clone was detected only once. The rearrangement links TRBV7-6 to TRBJ2-2, with TRBD2 identical over 8 bases. CDR1 and CDR2 (germline): SGHVS, FNYEAQ. The J segment lost 0 bases and the V segment lost 5 bases, leaving 2 bases of the junction unmatched. The CDR3 sequence is 15 residues long. The CDR3: CASSRSGTNTGELFF. The CDR3 DNA reads as TGTGCCAGCAGCCGTAGCGGGACGAACACCGGGGAGCTGTTTTTT.

On this clone: Germline and junction disagree at one end, which may indicate a read error. The chain couples TRBV25-1 to TRBJ1-3; D unclear. The CDR3 sequence is 16 residues long. Germline V gene lookup returns CDR1 MGHDK and CDR2 SYGVNS. CDR3 bases: TGTGCCAGCTGTGATTGGACTGGCGACTCTGGAAACACCATATATTTT. The encoded protein is CASCDWTGDSGNTIYF.

This rearrangement joins TRBV2 to TRBJ1-5; D perhaps matches TRBD1 (6 bases). Germline loops: CDR1 SNHLY, CDR2 FYNNEI. V was trimmed by 4 bases and J by 6 bases, leaving 10 bases between them. This CDR3 spans 13 amino acids. CDR3 amino acids: CASSGRGSQPQHF. CDR3 nucleotides: TGTGCCAGCAGTGGCAGGGGATCTCAGCCCCAGCATTTT.

The CDR3 is CASSGTSFTGYTF. In nucleotides, the CDR3 is TGTGCCAGCAGCGGGACTTCTTTTACTGGCTACACCTTC. V gene TRBV2 combines with J gene TRBJ1-2; tentative D call: TRBD1 (5 bases). Germline V lookup: CDR1 SNHLY, CDR2 FYNNEI. Trimming cost V 6 bases and J 7 bases, with 15 bases left between them. CDR3 length: 13 residues.

To note about this clone: The same CDR3 also results from other DNA sequences found in this sample. V gene TRBV29-1 combines with J gene TRBJ2-7; the D gene is possibly TRBD2 (5 bases). Trimming left V 6 bases short and J 5 bases short, with 14 bases between. The CDR3 is 12 residues long. Germline CDR1 and CDR2: SQVTM and ANQGSEA. The DNA of the CDR3 is TGCAGCGTGTCGGCTAGCTTCCACGAGCAGTACTTC. Its protein is CSVSASFHEQYF.

The chain combines TRBV27 with TRBJ2-2; D possibly corresponds to TRBD1 (8 bases). The length of the CDR3 is 19 residues. Germline-derived CDR1 and CDR2 are MNHEY and SMNVEV (reference sequence). Trimming removed 5 bases from V and 3 bases from J, with 25 bases in between. Written as DNA, the CDR3 is TGTGCCAGCAGTCTGGGCCTTCGACAGGGGAGGGGATACACCGGGGAGCTGTTTTTT. It yields the protein CASSLGLRQGRGYTGELFF.

The rearrangement uses TRBV13 and TRBJ2-7; 10 bases align to TRBD2. J gave up 3 bases and V 1 base, and 12 bases lay outside the gene matches. The CDR3 contains 18 residues. Looked up from germline, CDR1 is PRHDT and CDR2 is FYEKMQ (reference sequence). The CDR3 spells CASSLEPYWTSGDYEQYF. The CDR3 nucleotides read TGTGCCAGCAGCTTAGAGCCATATTGGACTAGCGGCGACTACGAGCAGTACTTC.

The V gene is TRBV28, the J gene TRBJ2-2; tentative D call: TRBD1 (6 bases). The CDR3 has 16 amino acids. The germline V and J ends were trimmed by 3 bases and 5 bases, with 16 bases remaining between them. Germline loops: CDR1 MDHEN, CDR2 SYDVKM. DNA for the CDR3: TGTGCCAGCAGTTTGAGCACAGGGCAGTTAACCGGGGAGCTGTTTTTT. This gives the protein CASSLSTGQLTGELFF.

The V and J genes are TRBV29-1 and TRBJ1-1; the D is unclear. In germline, CDR1 is SQVTM, CDR2 ANQGSEA. This CDR3 has 13 residues. The V and J ends lost 0 bases and 4 bases respectively, with 9 bases between them. The CDR3 reads CSVEDVPGTEAFF. CDR3 DNA sequence: TGCAGCGTTGAAGATGTGCCGGGCACTGAAGCTTTCTTT.

This clone was found once. The chain joins TRBV5-1 to TRBJ2-7; possibly TRBD2 for D (6 bases). Germline loops: CDR1 SGHRS, CDR2 YFSETQ. The CDR3 spans 14 residues. V was cut by 2 bases and J by 5 bases, with 14 bases left in between. CDR3 coding DNA: TGCGCCAGCAGCTTTGGGGGAGGTTCCAACGAGCAGTACTTC. Its protein product is CASSFGGGSNEQYF.

This clone was counted between two and nine times. This chain uses TRBV18 with TRBJ1-1, with TRBD1 as a possible D gene (5 bases). This CDR3 has 16 residues. The V end lost 3 bases, the J end lost 0 bases, and 14 bases lay between the germline ends. Germline values: CDR1 KGHSH, CDR2 LQKENI. In DNA, the CDR3 is TGTGCCAGCTCACCGCTAATCCAGGGTATGAACACTGAAGCTTTCTTT. It encodes CASSPLIQGMNTEAFF.

For this clone: Different DNA sequences within this sample yield the same CDR3. This rearrangement joins TRBV28 to TRBJ2-7; the D is unclear. CDR1 is MDHEN, CDR2 SYDVKM, per germline. Trimming left V 8 bases short and J 0 bases short, with 11 bases between. The CDR3 has 13 residues. This CDR3 is CASRGLSSYEQYF. The CDR3 DNA is TGTGCCAGCCGTGGTCTGAGCTCCTACGAGCAGTACTTC.

This clone appeared once. The chain employs TRBV12-3 or TRBV12-4 and TRBJ1-1; D may be TRBD1 (5 bases). V was clipped by 8 bases and J by 9 bases, with 10 bases between them. The CDR3 covers 10 residues. In nucleotides, the CDR3 is TGTGCCAGCGGGGGACTGCAAGCTTTCTTT. It specifies CASGGLQAFF.

The V call is TRBV6-5, the J call TRBJ2-2, with 7 bases fitting TRBD1. The germline V gene has CDR1 MNHEY and CDR2 SVGAGI. CDR3 length: 15 amino acids. Trimming took 6 bases from V and 4 from J; bases not matched to a gene: 8. The CDR3 spells CASRDDRATTGELFF. In nucleotides, the CDR3 is TGTGCCAGCAGGGACGACAGGGCCACCACCGGGGAGCTGTTTTTT.

This clone was seen only a few times. This sequence joins TRBV19 and TRBJ2-7, with TRBD2 matching over 10 bases. J was trimmed by 10 bases and V by 1 base; bases with no gene match: 4. Per germline, CDR1 LNHDA and CDR2 SQIVND (reference sequence). CDR3 size: 13 residues. In nucleotides, the CDR3 is TGTGCCAGTAGTATAGGGCTAGCGGGAGACCAGTACTTC. Translation gives CASSIGLAGDQYF.

The CDR3 is CASSPEQGVTEAFF. The CDR3 region has the DNA TGTGCCAGCAGCCCCGAACAGGGGGTCACTGAAGCTTTCTTT. The rearrangement links TRBV3-1 (or the pseudogene TRBV3-2) to TRBJ1-1, with TRBD1 matching 8 bases. This CDR3 comprises 14 residues. Germline CDR1 is LGHDT and CDR2 is YNNKEL (reference sequence). The J segment lost 4 bases and the V segment lost 4 bases, leaving 5 bases of the junction unmatched.